The subject of this entry is one T cell receptor beta chain. What it binds is not known. CD45RO-negative CD8 cells positively selected for CCR7 made up the naive population, which excluded terminally differentiated effector memory CD45RA+ cells. The length of the CDR3 is 15 residues. Trimming pared 2 bases from V and 0 bases from J, leaving 8 bases between. CDR1 and CDR2 (germline): SGHTA, FQGNSA. Repertoires were generated with immunoSEQ multiplex PCR, while TCRdb's copy carries only in-frame clones and drops some. The sample lists about 2 million clones, just under 95% occurring once. The sample comes from a study of shared clonotypes between healthy human individuals. Findings and limits, study-wide: Rarefaction revealed incomplete sorted-subset sequencing despite large depth. Relative to memory subsets, naive subsets generally showed larger estimated richness.

Sequencing was done on a sample of naive CD8+ T cells sorted from blood. J is TRBJ2-1 and V is TRBV7-2; no clear D gene. The clonotype comes from a man aged 18 to 30 in good health. CDR3 in amino acids: CASSLTQSSYNEQFF. The DNA for the CDR3 is TGTGCCAGCAGCTTAACACAAAGCTCCTACAATGAGCAGTTCTTC.